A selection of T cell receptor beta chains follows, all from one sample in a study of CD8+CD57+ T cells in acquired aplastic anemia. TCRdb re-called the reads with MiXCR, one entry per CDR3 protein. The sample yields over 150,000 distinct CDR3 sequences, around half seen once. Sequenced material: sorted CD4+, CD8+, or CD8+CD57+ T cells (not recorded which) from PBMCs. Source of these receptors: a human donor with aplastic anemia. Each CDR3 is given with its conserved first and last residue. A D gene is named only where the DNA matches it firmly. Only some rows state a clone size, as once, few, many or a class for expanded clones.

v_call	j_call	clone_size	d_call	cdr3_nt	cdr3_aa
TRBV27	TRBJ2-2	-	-	TGTGCCAGCAGCCCCAAGTTAGGGGGGGAGCTGTTTTTT	CASSPKLGGELFF
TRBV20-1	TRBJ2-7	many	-	TGCAGTGCTAGAACGTTACCTGGTGGTGAGTACGAGCAGTACTTC	CSARTLPGGEYEQYF
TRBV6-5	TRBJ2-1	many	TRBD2	TGTGCCAGCAGCTCCTCGACTAGCGGGGGGGCGGGGAATGAGCAGTTCTTC	CASSSSTSGGAGNEQFF
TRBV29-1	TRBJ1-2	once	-	TGCAGCGTCCTAACCGGAGGTCCCACCTACTATGGCTACACCTTC	CSVLTGGPTYYGYTF
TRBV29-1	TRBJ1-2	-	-	TGCAGCGTTGACTTTTCCGGGACCGACGGGTATGGCTACACCTTC	CSVDFSGTDGYGYTF
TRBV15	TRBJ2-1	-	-	TGTGACACCAGCAGAGATCAGGCCACCCACTACGAGCAGTTCTTC	CDTSRDQATHYEQFF
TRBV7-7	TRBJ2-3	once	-	TGTGCCAGCAGCTTAGGTTTGGGGGCAGATACGCAGTATTTT	CASSLGLGADTQYF
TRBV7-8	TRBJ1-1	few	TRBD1	TGTGCCAGCAGCTCGACAGGGACTGAAGCTTTCTTT	CASSSTGTEAFF
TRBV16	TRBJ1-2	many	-	TGTGCCAGCAGCCATCAAGCCGGGGAAGGGGACTATGGCTACACCTTC	CASSHQAGEGDYGYTF
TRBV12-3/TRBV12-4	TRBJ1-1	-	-	TGTGCCAGCAGTCCCCCAGCGACAGGCCGCAGTGAAGCTTTCTTT	CASSPPATGRSEAFF
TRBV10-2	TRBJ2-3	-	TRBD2	TGCGCCAGCCGACTAGCGGTAGATACGCAGTATTTT	CASRLAVDTQYF
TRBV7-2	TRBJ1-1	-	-	TGTGCCAGCAGCCCCTCACGAGCTGAAGCTTTCTTT	CASSPSRAEAFF
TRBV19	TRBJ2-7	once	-	TGTGCCAGTAGTATAGCTTCCCGGGGGATCTACGAGCAGTACTTC	CASSIASRGIYEQYF
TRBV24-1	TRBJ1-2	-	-	TGTGCCACCAGTGATTTGGCAGGGGTCGGCTACACCTTC	CATSDLAGVGYTF
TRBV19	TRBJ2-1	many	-	TGTGCCAGTAGTCACAACTACAATGAGCAGTTCTTC	CASSHNYNEQFF
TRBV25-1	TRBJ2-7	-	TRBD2	TGTGCTAGCGGGGGGGCTAGTTACGAGCAGTACTTC	CASGGASYEQYF
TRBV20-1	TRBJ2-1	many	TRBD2	TGCAGTGCTCGGGGACTAGCGGGGGTCAATGAGCAGTTCTTC	CSARGLAGVNEQFF
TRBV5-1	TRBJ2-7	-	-	TGCGCCAGCAGCGGGGGCGACGAGCAGTACTTC	CASSGGDEQYF
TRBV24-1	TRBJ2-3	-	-	TGTGCCACCATTGATTCTGGACGGTACGGCACAGATACGCAGTATTTT	CATIDSGRYGTDTQYF
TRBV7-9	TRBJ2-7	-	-	TGTGCCAGCAGCGGGGTAATATGGGGGTCCTACGAGCAGTACTTC	CASSGVIWGSYEQYF
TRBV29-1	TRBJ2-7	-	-	TGCAGCGTTGAAGAGTCCTGGCGCCAGTACTTC	CSVEESWRQYF
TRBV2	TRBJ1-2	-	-	TGCGCCAGCAGCCCGACTGAGGGCGAGGGCTACACCTTC	CASSPTEGEGYTF
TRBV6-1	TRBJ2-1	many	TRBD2	TGTGCCAGCAGAGGACTAGCGTCCGATGAGCAGTTCTTC	CASRGLASDEQFF
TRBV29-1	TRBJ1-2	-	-	TGCAGCGTTGGGCGGGAAGGTTATGGCTACACCTTC	CSVGREGYGYTF
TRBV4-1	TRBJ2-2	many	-	TGCGCCAGCAGCCAACAAGACAGGCGGACCGGGGAGCTGTTTTTT	CASSQQDRRTGELFF
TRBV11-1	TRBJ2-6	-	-	TGTGCCAGCAGCTTAGCGAGGACTCGGTCCGGGGCCAACGTCCTGACTTTC	CASSLARTRSGANVLTF
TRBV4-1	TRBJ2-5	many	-	TGCGCCAGCAGCCAAGATAGGCAGAAAGAGACCCAGTACTTC	CASSQDRQKETQYF
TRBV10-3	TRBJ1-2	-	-	TGTGCCATCAGTGAGTCGGCCTCCGACAGGACCTATGGCTACACCTTC	CAISESASDRTYGYTF
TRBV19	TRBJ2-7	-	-	TGTGCCAGTAGTATTGGGAGCAACTACGAGCAGTACTTC	CASSIGSNYEQYF
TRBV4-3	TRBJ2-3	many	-	TGCGCCAGCAGCCAAGATATGGAGTTAGGGATAGATACGCAGTATTTT	CASSQDMELGIDTQYF
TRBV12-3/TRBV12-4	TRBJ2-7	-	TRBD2	TGTGCCAGCAGACCAGGAAGCGGGGGGAACTACGAGCAGTACTTC	CASRPGSGGNYEQYF
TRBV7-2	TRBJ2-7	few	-	TGTGCCAGCAGCTCCGGAGGGCCCGCCTACGAGCAGTACTTC	CASSSGGPAYEQYF
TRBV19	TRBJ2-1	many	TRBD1	TGTGCCAGCGGGACAGGGGGTAATAATGAGCAGTTCTTC	CASGTGGNNEQFF
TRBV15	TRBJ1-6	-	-	TGTGCCACCAGCAGAGTAGGGGAGGGGTCTTCACCCCTCCACTTT	CATSRVGEGSSPLHF
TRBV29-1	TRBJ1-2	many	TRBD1	TGCAGCGTTGGACGGGACAGGGGGCTCTATGGCTACACCTTC	CSVGRDRGLYGYTF
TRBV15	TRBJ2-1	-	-	TGTGCCACCAGCAGAGAACAACGGTACAATGAGCAGTTCTTC	CATSREQRYNEQFF
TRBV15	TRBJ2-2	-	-	TGTGCCACCAGCAGAGTTCAGGGGGGGACCGGGGAGCTGTTTTTT	CATSRVQGGTGELFF
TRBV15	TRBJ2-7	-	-	TGTGCCACCAGCAAAACCCCGGGACACTACTACGAGCAGTACTTC	CATSKTPGHYYEQYF
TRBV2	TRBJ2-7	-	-	TGTGCCAGCACGTGGGACATCCCCTACGAGCAGTACTTC	CASTWDIPYEQYF
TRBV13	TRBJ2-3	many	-	TGTGCCAGCAGCTTAGGATCCTCACCCCCGCAGTATTTT	CASSLGSSPPQYF